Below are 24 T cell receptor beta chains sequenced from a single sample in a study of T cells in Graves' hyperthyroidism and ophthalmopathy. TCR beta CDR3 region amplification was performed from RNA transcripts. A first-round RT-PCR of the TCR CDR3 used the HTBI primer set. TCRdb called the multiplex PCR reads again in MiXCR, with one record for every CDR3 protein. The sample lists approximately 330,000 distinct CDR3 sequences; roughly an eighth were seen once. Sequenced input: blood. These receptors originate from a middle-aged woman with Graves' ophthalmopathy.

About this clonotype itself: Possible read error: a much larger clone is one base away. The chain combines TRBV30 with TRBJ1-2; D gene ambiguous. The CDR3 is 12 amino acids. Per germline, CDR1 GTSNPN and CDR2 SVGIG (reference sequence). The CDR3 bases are TGTTCCTGGAGTGAAGCATTCTATGGCTACACCTTC. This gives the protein CSWSEAFYGYTF.

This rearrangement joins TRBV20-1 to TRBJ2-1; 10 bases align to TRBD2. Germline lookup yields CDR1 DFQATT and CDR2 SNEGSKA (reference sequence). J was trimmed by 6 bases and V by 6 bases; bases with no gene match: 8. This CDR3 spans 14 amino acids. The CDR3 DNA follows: TGCAGTGCACAAGCGGGAGGGCCTAGCAATGAGCAGTTCTTC. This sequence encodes CSAQAGGPSNEQFF.

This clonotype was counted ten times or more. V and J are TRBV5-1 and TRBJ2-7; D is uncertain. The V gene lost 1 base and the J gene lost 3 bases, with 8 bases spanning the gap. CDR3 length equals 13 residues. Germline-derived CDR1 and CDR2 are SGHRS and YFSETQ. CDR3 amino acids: CASSLLGNYEQYF. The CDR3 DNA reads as TGCGCCAGCAGCTTGCTGGGGAACTACGAGCAGTACTTC.

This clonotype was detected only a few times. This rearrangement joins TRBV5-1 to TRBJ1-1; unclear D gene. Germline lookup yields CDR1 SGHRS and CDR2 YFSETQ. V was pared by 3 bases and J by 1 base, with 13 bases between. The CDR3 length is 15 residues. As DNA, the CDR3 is TGCGCCAGCAGCTGGGCGGGGAGTAAGAACACTGAAGCTTTCTTT. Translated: CASSWAGSKNTEAFF.

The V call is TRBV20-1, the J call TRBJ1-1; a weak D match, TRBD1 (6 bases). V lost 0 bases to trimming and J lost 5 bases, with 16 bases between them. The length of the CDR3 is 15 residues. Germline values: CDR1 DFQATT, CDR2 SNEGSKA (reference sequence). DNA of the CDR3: TGCAGTGCTAGAGATCTTCAAGGGGGGAGGACTGAAGCTTTCTTT. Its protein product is CSARDLQGGRTEAFF.

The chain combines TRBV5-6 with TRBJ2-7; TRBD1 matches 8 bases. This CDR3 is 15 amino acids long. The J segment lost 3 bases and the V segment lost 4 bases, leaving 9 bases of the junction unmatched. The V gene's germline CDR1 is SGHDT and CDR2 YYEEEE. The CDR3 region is CASSRFGTGDYEQYF. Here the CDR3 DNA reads TGTGCCAGCAGCCGGTTTGGGACAGGAGACTACGAGCAGTACTTC.

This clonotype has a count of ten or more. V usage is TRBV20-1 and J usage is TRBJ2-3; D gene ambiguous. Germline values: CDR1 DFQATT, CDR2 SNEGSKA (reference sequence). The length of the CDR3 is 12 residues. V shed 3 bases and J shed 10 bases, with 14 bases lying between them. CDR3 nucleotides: TGCAGTGCTAGCACACCCCTTGGGGCGCAGTATTTT. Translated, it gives CSASTPLGAQYF.

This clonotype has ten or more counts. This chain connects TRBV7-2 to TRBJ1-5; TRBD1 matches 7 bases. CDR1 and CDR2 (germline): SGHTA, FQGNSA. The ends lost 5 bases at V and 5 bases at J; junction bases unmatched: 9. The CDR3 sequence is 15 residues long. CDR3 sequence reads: CASSGTRGTDQPQHF. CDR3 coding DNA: TGTGCCAGCAGCGGCACCCGAGGGACAGATCAGCCCCAGCATTTT. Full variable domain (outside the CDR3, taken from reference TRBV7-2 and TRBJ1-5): GAGVSQSPSNKVTEKGKDVELRCDPISGHTALYWYRQSLGQGLEFLIYFQGNSAPDKSGLPSDRFSAERTGGSVSTLTIQRTQQEDSAVYLCASSGTRGTDQPQHFGDGTRLSIL.

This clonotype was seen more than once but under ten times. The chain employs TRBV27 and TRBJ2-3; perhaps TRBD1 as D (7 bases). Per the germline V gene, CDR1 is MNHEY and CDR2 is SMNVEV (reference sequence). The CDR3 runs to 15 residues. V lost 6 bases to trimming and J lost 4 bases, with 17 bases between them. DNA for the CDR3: TGTGCCAGCAGACAGACAGGGAGGTTTGCAGATACGCAGTATTTT. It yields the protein CASRQTGRFADTQYF.

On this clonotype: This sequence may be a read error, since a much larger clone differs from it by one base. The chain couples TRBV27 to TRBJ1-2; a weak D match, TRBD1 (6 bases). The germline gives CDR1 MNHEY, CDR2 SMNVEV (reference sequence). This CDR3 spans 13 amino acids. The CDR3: CASSLSQGGGCTF. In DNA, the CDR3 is TGTGCCAGCAGTTTATCCCAAGGGGGTGGCTGCACCTTC.

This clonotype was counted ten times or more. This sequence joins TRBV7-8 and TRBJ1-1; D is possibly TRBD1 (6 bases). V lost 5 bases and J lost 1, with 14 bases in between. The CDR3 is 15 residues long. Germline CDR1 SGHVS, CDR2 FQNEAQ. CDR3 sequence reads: CASSGGALENTEAFF. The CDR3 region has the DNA TGTGCCAGCAGCGGGGGCGCCCTAGAGAACACTGAAGCTTTCTTT.

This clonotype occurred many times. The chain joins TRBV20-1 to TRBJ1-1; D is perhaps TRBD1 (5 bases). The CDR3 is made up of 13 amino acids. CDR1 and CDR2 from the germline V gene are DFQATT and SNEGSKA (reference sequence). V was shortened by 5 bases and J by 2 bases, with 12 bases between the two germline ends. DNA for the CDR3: TGCAGTGCTCCTGACGGGGGTAACACTGAAGCTTTCTTT. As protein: CSAPDGGNTEAFF.

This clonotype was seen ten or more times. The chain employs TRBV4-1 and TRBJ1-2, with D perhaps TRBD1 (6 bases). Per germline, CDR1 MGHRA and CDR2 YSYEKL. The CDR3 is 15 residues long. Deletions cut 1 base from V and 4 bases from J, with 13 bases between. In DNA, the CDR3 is TGCGCCAGCAGCCAAGGGCGGGGGGCTAGCTATGGCTACACCTTC. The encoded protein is CASSQGRGASYGYTF.

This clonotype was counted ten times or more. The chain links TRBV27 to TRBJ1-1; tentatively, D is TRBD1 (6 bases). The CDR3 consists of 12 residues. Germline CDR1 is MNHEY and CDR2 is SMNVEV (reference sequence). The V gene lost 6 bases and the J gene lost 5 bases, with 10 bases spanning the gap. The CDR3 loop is CASRRRGTEAFF. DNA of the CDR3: TGTGCCAGCAGACGCAGGGGTACTGAAGCTTTCTTT.

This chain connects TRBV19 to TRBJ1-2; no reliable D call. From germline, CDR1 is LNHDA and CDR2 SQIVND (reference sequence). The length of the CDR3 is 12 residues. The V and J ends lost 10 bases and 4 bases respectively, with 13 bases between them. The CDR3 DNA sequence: TGTGCCACACTATCGGGTGCCTATGGCTACACCTTC. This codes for CATLSGAYGYTF.

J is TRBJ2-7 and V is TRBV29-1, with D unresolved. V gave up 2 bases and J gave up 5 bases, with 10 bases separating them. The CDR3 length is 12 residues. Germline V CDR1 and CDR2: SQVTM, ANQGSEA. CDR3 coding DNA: TGCAGCGTTGAAAAGGTTGGGAACGAGCAGTACTTC. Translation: CSVEKVGNEQYF.

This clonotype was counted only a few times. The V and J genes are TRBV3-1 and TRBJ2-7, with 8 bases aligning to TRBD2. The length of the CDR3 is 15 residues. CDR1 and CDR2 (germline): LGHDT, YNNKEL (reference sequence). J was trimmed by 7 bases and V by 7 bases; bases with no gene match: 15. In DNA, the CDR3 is TGTGCCAGCACCGATCGCCGGGAGGGAACAAGGGAGCAGTACTTC. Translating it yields CASTDRREGTREQYF.

CDR3 coding DNA: TGTGCCAGCAGCCAAGGGGTTTGGGGCTACACCTTC. As protein: CASSQGVWGYTF. The chain carries TRBV3-1 and TRBJ1-2; D remains unclear. This CDR3 is built from 12 residues. CDR1 is LGHDT, CDR2 YNNKEL, per germline (reference sequence). The ends were cut back, 1 base at V and 8 bases at J, with 8 bases in the middle.

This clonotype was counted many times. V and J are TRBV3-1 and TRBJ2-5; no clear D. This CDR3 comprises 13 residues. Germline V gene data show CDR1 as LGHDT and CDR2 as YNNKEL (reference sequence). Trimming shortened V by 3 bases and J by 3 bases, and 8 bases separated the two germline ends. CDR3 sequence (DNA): TGTGCCAGCAGCCATACAGTCAAAGAGACCCAGTACTTC. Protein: CASSHTVKETQYF.

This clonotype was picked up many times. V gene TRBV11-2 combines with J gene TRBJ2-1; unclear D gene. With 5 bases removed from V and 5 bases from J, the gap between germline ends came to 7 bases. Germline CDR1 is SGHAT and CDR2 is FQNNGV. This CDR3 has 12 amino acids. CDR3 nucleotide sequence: TGTGCCAGCAGCCGAAAAAACAATGAGCAGTTCTTC. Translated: CASSRKNNEQFF.

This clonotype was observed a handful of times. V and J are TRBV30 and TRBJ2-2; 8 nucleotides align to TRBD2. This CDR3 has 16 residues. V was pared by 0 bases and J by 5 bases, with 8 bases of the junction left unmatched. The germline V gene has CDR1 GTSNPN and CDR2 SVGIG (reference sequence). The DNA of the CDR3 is TGTGCCTGGAGTGTGGGGAGCGGGAGTCTAACCGGGGAGCTGTTTTTT. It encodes CAWSVGSGSLTGELFF.

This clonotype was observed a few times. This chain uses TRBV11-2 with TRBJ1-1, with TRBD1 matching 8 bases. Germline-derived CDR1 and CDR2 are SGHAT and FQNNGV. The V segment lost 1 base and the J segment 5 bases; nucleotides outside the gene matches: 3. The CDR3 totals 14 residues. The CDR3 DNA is TGTGCCAGCAGCTTAGGCAGGGGGCAAACTGAAGCTTTCTTT. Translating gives CASSLGRGQTEAFF.

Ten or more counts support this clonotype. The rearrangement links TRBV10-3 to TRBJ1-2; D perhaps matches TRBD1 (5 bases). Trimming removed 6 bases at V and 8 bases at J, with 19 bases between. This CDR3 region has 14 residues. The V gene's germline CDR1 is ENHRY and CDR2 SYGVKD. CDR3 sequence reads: CAIRADNLERGYTF. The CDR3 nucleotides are TGTGCCATCAGGGCGGACAATCTGGAGCGGGGCTACACCTTC.

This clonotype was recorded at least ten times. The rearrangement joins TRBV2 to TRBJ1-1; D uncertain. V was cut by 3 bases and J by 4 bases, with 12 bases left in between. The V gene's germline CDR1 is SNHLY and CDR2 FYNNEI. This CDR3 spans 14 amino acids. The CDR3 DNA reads TGTGCCAGCAGTGACGCGGGTGCGGGCACTGAAGCTTTCTTT. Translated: CASSDAGAGTEAFF.